This is a list of T cell receptor beta chains from one sample in a study of blood T cell repertoires in COVID-19. Sequencing was performed with immunoSEQ multiplex PCR; in TCRdb, only in-frame clones are kept and a portion is missing. Found here are roughly 15,000 clones, roughly 70% of them singletons; the top ten hold 12% to 15%. Input material: peripheral blood. Source of these receptors: a man between 60 and 75 years old with acute or convalescent COVID-19. The CDR3 runs from the conserved cysteine through the conserved F or W. D genes are given only for firm matches. Size tells how often a clone was seen (once, few, many) or the class of an expanded clone, and some rows leave it out.

CASSPVAPSYNEQFF	TGTGCCAGTAGTCCGGTTGCCCCCTCCTACAATGAGCAGTTCTTC	TRBV19	.	15	.	TRBJ2-1
CASSHDRGSGNTIYF	TGTGCCAGCAGCCATGACAGGGGATCGGGAAACACCATATATTTT	TRBV5-5	.	15	TRBD1	TRBJ1-3
CASRGGTSGYNEQFF	TGTGCCAGCAGAGGGGGGACTAGCGGCTACAATGAGCAGTTCTTC	TRBV2	.	15	TRBD2	TRBJ2-1
CASRHGPGVNTEAFF	TGTGCCAGCAGGCATGGCCCGGGGGTAAACACTGAAGCTTTCTTT	TRBV28	few	15	.	TRBJ1-1
CASSYAQGFYGYTF	TGTGCCAGCAGTTATGCACAGGGGTTCTATGGCTACACCTTC	TRBV6-2/TRBV6-3	once	14	TRBD1	TRBJ1-2
CASSVDVRRTEAFF	TGTGCCAGCAGCGTCGACGTCAGGAGGACTGAAGCTTTCTTT	TRBV9	.	14	.	TRBJ1-1
CASSPQGQGGSGNTIYF	TGTGCCAGCTCACCACAAGGACAGGGAGGTTCTGGAAACACCATATATTTT	TRBV18	.	17	TRBD1	TRBJ1-3
CASSQEEGRTGGYTF	TGTGCCAGCAGCCAAGAGGAGGGCAGGACGGGTGGCTACACCTTC	TRBV14	medium-sized	15	.	TRBJ1-2
CASGLFTSANTGELFF	TGTGCTAGTGGTTTGTTTACTAGCGCAAACACCGGGGAGCTGTTTTTT	TRBV12-5	.	16	TRBD2	TRBJ2-2
CASSVTGGTEAFF	TGTGCCAGCAGTGTGACAGGGGGCACTGAAGCTTTCTTT	TRBV6-6	.	13	TRBD1	TRBJ1-1
CASSRRTDPYNSPLHF	TGTGCCAGCAGCCGCCGGACAGATCCCTATAATTCACCCCTCCACTTT	TRBV11-1	once	16	.	TRBJ1-6